This entry describes one TCR beta chain. The source of the sample is a study of blood T cell repertoires in COVID-19. Only in-frame clones appear in the TCRdb table, and some are missing; sequencing was by immunoSEQ multiplex PCR. The sample carries some 320,000 clones, 90% recorded once. Sample: PBMCs or T cells enriched from blood (not recorded which). The TCR originated in a woman aged 25-40 years who had been exposed to COVID-19.

This CDR3 reads CASSLEGLAGKNIQYF. The CDR3 DNA reads TGCGCCAGCAGCTTGGAGGGACTAGCGGGGAAAAACATTCAGTACTTC. The chain uses TRBV5-1 and TRBJ2-4, with TRBD2 identical over 13 bases. J lost 4 bases, V lost 0 bases, and 1 base had no gene match. The CDR3 covers 16 residues. The germline V gene encodes CDR1 SGHRS and CDR2 YFSETQ.